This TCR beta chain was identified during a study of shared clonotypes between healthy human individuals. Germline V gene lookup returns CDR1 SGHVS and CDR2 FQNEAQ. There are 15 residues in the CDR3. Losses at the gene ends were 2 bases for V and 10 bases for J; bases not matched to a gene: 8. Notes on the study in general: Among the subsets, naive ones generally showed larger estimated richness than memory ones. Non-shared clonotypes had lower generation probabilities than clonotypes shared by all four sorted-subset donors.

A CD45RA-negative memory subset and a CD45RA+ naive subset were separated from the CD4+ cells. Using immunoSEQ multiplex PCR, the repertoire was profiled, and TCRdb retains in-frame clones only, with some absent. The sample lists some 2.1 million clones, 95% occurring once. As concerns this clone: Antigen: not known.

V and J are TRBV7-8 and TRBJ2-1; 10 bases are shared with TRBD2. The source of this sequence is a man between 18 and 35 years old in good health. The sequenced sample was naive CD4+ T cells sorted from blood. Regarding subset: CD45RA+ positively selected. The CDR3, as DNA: TGTGCCAGCAGCTTACAAGCGGGGGGGCCCTGGGAGCAGTTCTTC. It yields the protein CASSLQAGGPWEQFF.